This T cell receptor (beta chain) appears in the sequencing data of a study of shared clonotypes between healthy human individuals. Study at large: For every donor, three CD4 naive, three CD4 memory, two CD8 naive and one CD8 memory plates were used.

Germline CDR1 is MNHEY and CDR2 is SMNVEV (reference sequence). V shed 5 bases and J 7 bases; nucleotides not matched to a gene: 9. CDR3 length: 14 residues. Repertoires were generated with immunoSEQ multiplex PCR, while TCRdb's copy carries only in-frame clones and drops some. This table holds roughly 2.4 million clones, 90% to 96% found once. The J gene is TRBJ1-2, the V gene TRBV27; 8 bases are a match to TRBD1. Source material: naive CD4+ T cells sorted from blood. Subset described: CD45RA+ positively selected. The receptor's source is a man aged 18 to 30 in good health. Written as DNA, the CDR3 is TGTGCCAGCAGTCCGGACAGGGACCGGCTTGGCTACACCTTC. It is translated as CASSPDRDRLGYTF.